Each of the 6 T cell receptor beta chains below was sequenced from the same sample in a study of cytomegalovirus exposure and HLA in healthy donors. The PCR contained 60 Vbeta and 13 Jbeta primers. Using immunoSEQ multiplex PCR, the repertoire was profiled, and TCRdb retains in-frame clones only, with some absent. The sample yields 120,000 to 150,000 clones, approximately 72% seen once. The specimen sequenced was PBMCs. The receptors originated from a woman between 55 and 75 years old in good health and CMV-seronegative.

Written as DNA, the CDR3 is TGTGCCAGCAGACAGGGGGGGCCCTACGAGCAGTACTTC. It is translated as CASRQGGPYEQYF. V usage is TRBV28 and J usage is TRBJ2-7; possibly TRBD1 for D (8 bases). This CDR3 spans 13 amino acids. CDR1 and CDR2 (germline): MDHEN, SYDVKM. V was clipped by 6 bases and J by 2 bases, with 11 bases between them.

Notes on this clone: One junction end does not reproduce the germline sequence, and a read error may be involved. The chain combines TRBV7-9 with TRBJ1-4; tentative D call: TRBD1 (5 bases). The CDR3 sequence is 14 residues long. Germline V gene sequence: CDR1 SEHNR, CDR2 FQNEAQ (reference sequence). CDR3 sequence reads: CSSSLDTTNEKLFF. The CDR3 bases are TGTTCCAGCAGCTTGGACACAACTAATGAAAAACTGTTTTTT.

V and J are TRBV5-1 and TRBJ2-2; D call uncertain. Germline V gene data show CDR1 as SGHRS and CDR2 as YFSETQ. CDR3 length: 13 amino acids. Trimming pared 5 bases from V and 1 base from J, leaving 6 bases between. CDR3 sequence (DNA): TGCGCCAGCAGTTCAAAGAACACCGGGGAGCTGTTTTTT. It encodes CASSSKNTGELFF.

The rearrangement links TRBV7-2 to TRBJ2-2, with D tentatively TRBD2 (5 bases). V was shortened by 1 base and J by 8 bases, with 20 bases between the two germline ends. CDR1 and CDR2 from the germline V gene are SGHTA and FQGNSA. CDR3 size: 17 residues. The CDR3 sequence: CASSLGQTSFGVGELFF. The DNA of the CDR3 is TGTGCCAGCAGCTTAGGGCAGACGAGTTTCGGGGTTGGGGAGCTGTTTTTT.

The chain recombines TRBV28 with TRBJ2-1, with 8 bases identical to TRBD2. The V segment lost 6 bases and the J segment 2 bases; nucleotides outside the gene matches: 3. Germline V CDR1 and CDR2: MDHEN, SYDVKM. The CDR3 consists of 14 residues. For the CDR3, the DNA is TGTGCCAGCAGCCCGGGACTAGCCTACAATGAGCAGTTCTTC. Its protein product is CASSPGLAYNEQFF.

The chain combines TRBV7-9 with TRBJ2-1, with 11 positions matching TRBD2. Looked up from germline, CDR1 is SEHNR and CDR2 is FQNEAQ (reference sequence). The CDR3 loop spans 16 amino acids. V shed 2 bases and J 10 bases; nucleotides not matched to a gene: 10. The DNA for the CDR3 is TGTGCCAGCAGCTTAATGTTAGCGGGGGGGCCTAGGGAGCAGTTCTTC. This translates into CASSLMLAGGPREQFF.